These T cell receptor beta chains were read from a single sample in a study of blood T cell repertoires in COVID-19. The assay was immunoSEQ multiplex PCR, and TCRdb's table has in-frame clones only and misses some. The data hold around 250,000 clones, with around 86% observed a single time. Sequencing was carried out using peripheral blood. All receptors come from a man in his thirties or forties who had recovered from COVID-19. CDR3s leave out the opening cysteine and the closing phenylalanine or tryptophan.

CDR3aa | j_gene | v_gene
ASREGLYYGYT | TRBJ1-2 | TRBV6-5
ASSTETYNEQF | TRBJ2-1 | TRBV7-9
ASSPRDRVGNTIY | TRBJ1-3 | TRBV18
ASSQDRGLAASTDTQY | TRBJ2-3 | TRBV3-1/TRBV3-2
ASRQRGLSYEQY | TRBJ2-7 | TRBV5-1
ASSQDTTGTANYGYT | TRBJ1-2 | TRBV3-1/TRBV3-2
ASSPRVGAGGANVLT | TRBJ2-6 | TRBV11-2
AWEEGPRGTQY | TRBJ2-3 | TRBV30
ASRETGDINIQY | TRBJ2-4 | TRBV28
ASSLAQGYYGYT | TRBJ1-2 | TRBV5-1
ASSTRGDSYEQY | TRBJ2-7 | TRBV6-5
ASSPLAGDSYEQY | TRBJ2-7 | TRBV6-2/TRBV6-3
ASMRGNTIY | TRBJ1-3 | TRBV6-5
ASSLPRGGNTEAF | TRBJ1-1 | TRBV6-5
ASSPRDGGSGANVLT | TRBJ2-6 | TRBV19
ASSSRGPLSYEQY | TRBJ2-7 | TRBV18
ASSSRQGSSYEQY | TRBJ2-7 | TRBV5-1
ASSVIQTHYTEAF | TRBJ1-1 | TRBV19
ASSSEPLGGGTEAF | TRBJ1-1 | TRBV5-1
ASREGLGYT | TRBJ1-2 | TRBV2
ASSYFGQHTEAF | TRBJ1-1 | TRBV6-5
ASSQDSRRGYGYT | TRBJ1-2 | TRBV3-1/TRBV3-2
AWSVARGDQPQH | TRBJ1-5 | TRBV30
ASIMGDTNTEAF | TRBJ1-1 | TRBV19
ASSAGLQNEQF | TRBJ2-1 | TRBV10-1
ASSLRPGQRNSPLH | TRBJ1-6 | TRBV11-2
AWSGPKGGEGQPQH | TRBJ1-5 | TRBV30
ASSDTIGQTSNSPLH | TRBJ1-6 | TRBV6-4
ASSGLADFQETQY | TRBJ2-5 | TRBV4-2
ASSLRVRGSSTEAF | TRBJ1-1 | TRBV7-8
ASSISPGSGYT | TRBJ1-2 | TRBV19
ASSQGVYTEAF | TRBJ1-1 | TRBV2
ASSFDRGVSPLH | TRBJ1-6 | TRBV7-2
ASRLKRTSGGGETQY | TRBJ2-5 | TRBV12-2
ATSDLGTGDQPQH | TRBJ1-5 | TRBV24-1
ASSLGGQGVTDTQY | TRBJ2-3 | TRBV11-2
ASRYGLSGANVLT | TRBJ2-6 | TRBV6-6
ATSRALDRRNEQY | TRBJ2-7 | TRBV15
ASSVVVGGYYEQF | TRBJ2-1 | TRBV9
ASSPRTRDTDTQY | TRBJ2-3 | TRBV18
ASTRTREVYGYT | TRBJ1-2 | TRBV7-2
ASSPDFFYNEQF | TRBJ2-1 | TRBV19